The following is a TCR beta chain sequence with its context. As processed by the authors: Using reference gene primer amplification, nucleated cell counts were estimated. Here immunoSEQ multiplex PCR was the method, and the copy in TCRdb shows in-frame clones only, minus some. The V and J calls and clone size are taken from that table; D and trimming were inferred from the DNA. The table lists 260,000 or so clones, 70% to 90% of them singletons. The sample originates from a study of blood T cell repertoires in COVID-19. Study-level information: Samples of COVID-19 (acute and convalescent) were obtained from the United States, Italy and Spain. The cDNA or gDNA used as material had been derived from T cells, B-cell-depleted T cells, or PBMCs.

Germline CDR1 MNHEY, CDR2 SVGEGT. The CDR3 totals 13 residues. V shed 0 bases and J shed 4 bases, with 4 bases lying between them. The receptor comes from a human donor in a cohort sampled during active COVID-19. The chain carries TRBV6-2 or TRBV6-3 and TRBJ2-4; no clear D gene. Sequencing was carried out using peripheral blood. In DNA, the CDR3 is TGTGCCAGCAGTTACTCACTGAAAAACATTCAGTACTTC. Residues: CASSYSLKNIQYF.